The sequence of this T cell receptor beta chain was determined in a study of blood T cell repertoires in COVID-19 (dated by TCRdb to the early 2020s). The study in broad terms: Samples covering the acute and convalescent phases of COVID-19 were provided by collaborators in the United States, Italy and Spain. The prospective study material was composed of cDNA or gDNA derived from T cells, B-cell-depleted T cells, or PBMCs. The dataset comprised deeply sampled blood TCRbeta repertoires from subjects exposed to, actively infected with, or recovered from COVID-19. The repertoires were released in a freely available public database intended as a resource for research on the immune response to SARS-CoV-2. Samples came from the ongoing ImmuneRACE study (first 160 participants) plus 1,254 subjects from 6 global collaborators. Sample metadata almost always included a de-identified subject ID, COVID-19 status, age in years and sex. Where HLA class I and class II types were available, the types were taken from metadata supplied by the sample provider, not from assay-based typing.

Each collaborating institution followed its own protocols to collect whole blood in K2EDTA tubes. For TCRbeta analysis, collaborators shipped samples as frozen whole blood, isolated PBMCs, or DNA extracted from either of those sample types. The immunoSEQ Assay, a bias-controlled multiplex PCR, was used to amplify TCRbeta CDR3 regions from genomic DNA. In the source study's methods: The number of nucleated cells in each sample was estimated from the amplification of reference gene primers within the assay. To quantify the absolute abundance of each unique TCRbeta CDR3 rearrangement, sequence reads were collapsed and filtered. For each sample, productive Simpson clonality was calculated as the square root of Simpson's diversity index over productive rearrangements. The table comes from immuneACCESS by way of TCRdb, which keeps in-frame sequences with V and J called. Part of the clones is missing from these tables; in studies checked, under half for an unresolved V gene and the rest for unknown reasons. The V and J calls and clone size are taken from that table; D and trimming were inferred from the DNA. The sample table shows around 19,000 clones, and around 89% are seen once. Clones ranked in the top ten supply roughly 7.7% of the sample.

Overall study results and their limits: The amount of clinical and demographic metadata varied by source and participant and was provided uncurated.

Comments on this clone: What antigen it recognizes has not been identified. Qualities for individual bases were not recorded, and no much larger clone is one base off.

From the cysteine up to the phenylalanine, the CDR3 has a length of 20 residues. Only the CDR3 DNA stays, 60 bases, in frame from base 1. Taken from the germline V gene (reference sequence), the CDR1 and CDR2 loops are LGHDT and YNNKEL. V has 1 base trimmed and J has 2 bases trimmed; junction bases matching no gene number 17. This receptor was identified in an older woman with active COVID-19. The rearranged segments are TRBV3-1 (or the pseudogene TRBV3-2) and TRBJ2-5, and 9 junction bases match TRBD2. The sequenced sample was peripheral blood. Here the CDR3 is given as CASSQGSLTAGGPRQETQYF. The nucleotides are TGTGCCAGCAGCCAAGGGAGTTTGACGGCGGGGGGGCCAAGGCAAGAGACCCAGTACTTC.